The rows below give T cell receptor beta chains drawn from one sample of a study of T cell responses to AZD1222 COVID-19 vaccine. Measured with immunoSEQ multiplex PCR; TCRdb has only the in-frame clones, and not every one. The top ten clones hold nearly 4.5% of a sample with about 120,000 clones, roughly 86% of them seen once. The sequencing used peripheral blood, collected on day 0 of AZD1222 vaccination. Receptors were obtained from an adult in good health. The CDR3 runs from the conserved cysteine through the conserved F or W. D genes are given only for firm matches. A clone size is listed for some rows: how often the clone was seen (once, few, many), or a class if it is expanded.

V	J	size	D	CDR3	DNA
TRBV5-1	TRBJ1-1	NA	NA	CASSRDPLGTEAFF	TGCGCCAGCAGCCGCGACCCCCTAGGGACTGAAGCTTTCTTT
TRBV11-2	TRBJ2-3	NA	NA	CASSSPGSNTDTQYF	TGTGCCAGCAGCTCCCCCGGGTCCAACACAGATACGCAGTATTTT
TRBV23-1	TRBJ2-7	NA	NA	CASSQKPCRDPYEQYF	TGCGCCAGCAGTCAAAAACCTTGCAGGGACCCCTACGAGCAGTACTTC
TRBV30	TRBJ2-2	NA	NA	CAWSSGELFF	TGTGCCTGGAGCAGCGGGGAGCTGTTTTTT
TRBV19	TRBJ2-1	NA	TRBD2	CASSIPGLAGGYNEQFF	TGTGCCAGTAGTATCCCCGGACTAGCGGGAGGCTACAATGAGCAGTTCTTC
TRBV5-1	TRBJ2-3	NA	TRBD2	CASSFKLAGGLALTDTQYF	TGCGCCAGCAGCTTCAAGCTAGCGGGAGGTCTAGCGCTAACAGATACGCAGTATTTT
TRBV4-1	TRBJ1-1	NA	NA	CASSDKMAENTEAFF	TGCGCCAGCAGCGACAAGATGGCGGAGAACACTGAAGCTTTCTTT
TRBV2	TRBJ1-4	NA	TRBD1	CASSVKGAVNEKLFF	TGTGCCAGCAGTGTAAAGGGGGCAGTTAATGAAAAACTGTTTTTT
TRBV7-6	TRBJ1-4	NA	NA	CASRGGEYLFF	TGTGCCAGCAGGGGGGGGGAGTACTTGTTTTTT
TRBV19	TRBJ2-1	NA	TRBD2	CASSIPTSAIYNEQFF	TGTGCCAGTAGTATCCCTACTAGCGCGATCTACAATGAGCAGTTCTTC
TRBV28	TRBJ1-2	NA	TRBD1	CASSHTGAGGYTF	TGTGCCAGCAGTCACACAGGGGCGGGAGGCTACACCTTC
TRBV5-4	TRBJ1-2	few	NA	CASSLPGGTYGYTF	TGTGCCAGCAGCTTACCGGGGGGTACCTATGGCTACACCTTC
TRBV29-1	TRBJ2-7	NA	TRBD1	CSALGQGTFEQYF	TGCAGCGCCCTCGGACAGGGTACTTTCGAGCAGTACTTC
TRBV5-1	TRBJ2-7	NA	NA	CASRGTLGVYEQYF	TGCGCCAGCAGAGGGACCCTGGGGGTCTACGAGCAGTACTTC
TRBV24-1	TRBJ2-2	NA	TRBD1	CATSDTPGQGSGELFF	TGTGCCACCAGTGATACGCCGGGACAGGGTAGCGGGGAGCTGTTTTTT
TRBV5-1	TRBJ1-1	NA	NA	CASSLTGIEPEAFF	TGCGCCAGCAGCTTGACAGGAATAGAGCCTGAAGCTTTCTTT
TRBV6-1	TRBJ1-3	NA	NA	CASSEQGNTIYF	TGTGCCAGCAGTGAACAGGGAAACACCATATATTTT
TRBV5-5	TRBJ2-2	NA	TRBD2	CTSSPLAATGELFF	TGTACCAGCAGCCCTCTAGCGGCCACCGGGGAGCTGTTTTTT
TRBV19	TRBJ2-2	NA	NA	CASSHLYLTASNTGELFF	TGTGCCAGTAGTCACCTCTACCTGACAGCCTCGAACACCGGGGAGCTGTTTTTT
TRBV11-3	TRBJ2-2	once	NA	CASSFQRLMGNTGELFF	TGTGCCAGCAGCTTTCAGAGACTCATGGGAAACACCGGGGAGCTGTTTTTT
TRBV5-4	TRBJ2-7	NA	NA	CASSYGPSYEQYF	TGTGCCAGCAGCTATGGTCCCAGCTACGAGCAGTACTTC
TRBV10-3	TRBJ2-1	NA	TRBD2	CAISAGGPPNEQFF	TGTGCCATCAGTGCGGGGGGGCCTCCCAATGAGCAGTTCTTC
TRBV5-1	TRBJ1-5	NA	TRBD1	CASSPTGQGGNQPQHF	TGCGCCAGCAGCCCCACCGGACAGGGTGGTAATCAGCCCCAGCATTTT
TRBV7-8	TRBJ2-7	once	TRBD2	CASSLVRGTYEQYF	TGTGCCAGCAGCTTAGTGCGGGGGACCTACGAGCAGTACTTC
TRBV7-8	TRBJ1-1	NA	TRBD1	CASSRDRVHMPNTEAFF	TGTGCCAGCAGCCGGGACAGGGTGCATATGCCGAACACTGAAGCTTTCTTT
TRBV27	TRBJ1-4	NA	TRBD1	CASSLLSRGPEKLFF	TGTGCCAGCAGTTTATTGTCCAGGGGGCCCGAAAAACTGTTTTTT
TRBV5-4	TRBJ2-2	NA	NA	CASSLRGELFF	TGTGCCAGCAGCTTGAGGGGGGAGCTGTTTTTT
TRBV14	TRBJ2-1	once	NA	CASSQEQRIYNEQFF	TGTGCCAGCAGCCAAGAGCAGCGGATCTACAATGAGCAGTTCTTC
TRBV2	TRBJ1-3	NA	NA	CASSGNSGNTIYF	TGTGCCAGCAGTGGAAACTCTGGAAACACCATATATTTT
TRBV5-5	TRBJ2-7	NA	NA	CASSLGADFPYEQYF	TGTGCCAGCAGCTTGGGGGCGGACTTCCCCTACGAGCAGTACTTC
TRBV9	TRBJ2-2	NA	NA	CASSVVGKRELFF	TGTGCCAGCAGCGTAGTAGGAAAGCGGGAGCTGTTTTTT
TRBV28	TRBJ2-5	once	NA	CASSGGGVETQYF	TGTGCCAGCAGTGGCGGCGGTGTAGAGACCCAGTACTTC
TRBV7-6	TRBJ2-5	NA	TRBD2	CASSSHSGRQETQYF	TGTGCCAGCAGCTCGCATAGCGGGAGGCAAGAGACCCAGTACTTC
TRBV28	TRBJ1-3	few	TRBD1	CASSFQRGQISGNTIYF	TGTGCCAGCAGTTTTCAGAGGGGGCAAATCTCTGGAAACACCATATATTTT
TRBV10-3	TRBJ1-2	NA	TRBD1	CAISMGQGPKGYTF	TGTGCCATCAGCATGGGACAGGGGCCCAAGGGCTACACCTTC
TRBV5-6	TRBJ2-5	NA	NA	CASSLGPPNSQETQYF	TGTGCCAGCAGCTTGGGGCCCCCAAACTCTCAAGAGACCCAGTACTTC
TRBV7-2	TRBJ2-3	NA	TRBD1	CASSSTGTGKTDTQYF	TGTGCCAGCAGCTCCACCGGGACAGGGAAGACAGATACGCAGTATTTT